Sequencing of this T cell receptor beta chain was carried out in a study of T cell clones after liver transplantation. As to this clone: The antigen is undetermined.

Study-level points and caveats: Low donor cell numbers restricted donor-reactive repertoire measurement in a couple of subjects. These preliminary findings come from unstandardized post-transplant sampling times. Donor-reactive sequences fell more than third party-reactive ones, suggesting partial deletion.

The data were produced by immunoSEQ multiplex PCR, yet TCRdb's version contains in-frame clones alone and is incomplete. The sample records more than 70,000 clones, 83% being singletons. The CDR3 consists of 16 residues. Germline loops: CDR1 LGHNA, CDR2 YNFKEQ. The V segment lost 1 base and the J segment 4 bases; nucleotides outside the gene matches: 3. This TCR was recovered from a human patient who received a liver transplant. The T cells may partly be graft donor cells. The material sequenced was CD4+ T cells from blood, taken at the 22-month timepoint. V and J are TRBV4-2 and TRBJ1-6; 8 nucleotides line up with TRBD1. The chain's CDR3 is CASSQVRDRYNSPLHF. The CDR3 DNA reads as TGTGCCAGCAGCCAAGTCCGGGACAGGTATAATTCACCCCTCCACTTT.